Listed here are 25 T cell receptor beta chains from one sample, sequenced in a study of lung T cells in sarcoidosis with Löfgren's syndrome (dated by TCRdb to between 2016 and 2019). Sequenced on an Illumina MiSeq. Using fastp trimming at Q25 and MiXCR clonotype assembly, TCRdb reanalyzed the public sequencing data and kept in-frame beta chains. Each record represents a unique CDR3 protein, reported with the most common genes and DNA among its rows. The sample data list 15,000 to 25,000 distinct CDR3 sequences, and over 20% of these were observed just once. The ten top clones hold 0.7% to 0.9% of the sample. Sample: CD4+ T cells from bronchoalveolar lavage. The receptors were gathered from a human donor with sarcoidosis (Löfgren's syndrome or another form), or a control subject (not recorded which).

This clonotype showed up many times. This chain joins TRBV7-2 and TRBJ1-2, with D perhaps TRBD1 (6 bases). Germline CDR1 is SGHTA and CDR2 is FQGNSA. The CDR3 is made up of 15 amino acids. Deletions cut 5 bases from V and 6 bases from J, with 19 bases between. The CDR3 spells CASSRWDTPSNGYTF. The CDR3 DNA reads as TGTGCCAGCAGCCGGTGGGACACCCCTAGTAATGGCTACACCTTC.

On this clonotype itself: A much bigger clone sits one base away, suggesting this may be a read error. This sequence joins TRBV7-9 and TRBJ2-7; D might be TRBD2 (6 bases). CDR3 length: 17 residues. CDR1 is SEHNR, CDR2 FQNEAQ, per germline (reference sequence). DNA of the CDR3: TGTGCCAGCAGCCTTCACCGGGACTCCCTGAGCTCCCACGAGCAGTACTTC. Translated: CASSLHRDSLSSHEQYF.

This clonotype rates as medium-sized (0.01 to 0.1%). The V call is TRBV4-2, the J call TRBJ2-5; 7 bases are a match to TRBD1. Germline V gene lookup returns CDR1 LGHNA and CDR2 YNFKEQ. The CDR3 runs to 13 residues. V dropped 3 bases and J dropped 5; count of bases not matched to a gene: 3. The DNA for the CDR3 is TGTGCCAGCAGCCAGGGACAGCGGGAGACCCAGTACTTC. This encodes CASSQGQRETQYF.

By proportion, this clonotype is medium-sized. In DNA form, the CDR3 reads TGTGCCAGCAGTGAATATCTAGCGGGAGGGACAAATGAGCAGTTCTTC. This translates into CASSEYLAGGTNEQFF. The chain employs TRBV25-1 and TRBJ2-1; 12 bases are a match to TRBD2. V shed 0 bases, J shed 7 bases, and the junction held 4 bases outside the gene matches. Germline assignment: CDR1 MGHDK and CDR2 SYGVNS. The CDR3 runs to 16 residues.

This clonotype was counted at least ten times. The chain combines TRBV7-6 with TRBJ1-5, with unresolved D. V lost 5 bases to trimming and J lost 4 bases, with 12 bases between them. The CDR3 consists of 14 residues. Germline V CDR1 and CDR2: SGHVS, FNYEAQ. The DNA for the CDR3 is TGTGCCAGCAGCCCGGACGGGTCTAATCAGCCCCAGCATTTT. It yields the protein CASSPDGSNQPQHF.

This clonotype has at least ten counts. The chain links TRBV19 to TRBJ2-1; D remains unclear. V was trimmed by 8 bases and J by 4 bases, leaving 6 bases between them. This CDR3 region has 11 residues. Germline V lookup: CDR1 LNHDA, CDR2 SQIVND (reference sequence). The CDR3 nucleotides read TGTGCCAGTCAGGTATACAATGAGCAGTTCTTC. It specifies CASQVYNEQFF.

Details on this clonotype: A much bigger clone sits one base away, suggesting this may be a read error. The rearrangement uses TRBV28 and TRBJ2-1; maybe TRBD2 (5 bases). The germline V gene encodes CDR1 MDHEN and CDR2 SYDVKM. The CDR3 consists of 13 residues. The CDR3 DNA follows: TGTGCCGGCAGTATTAATGACGAACGGGGGCAGTTCTTC. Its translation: CAGSINDERGQFF. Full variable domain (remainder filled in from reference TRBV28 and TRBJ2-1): DVKVTQSSRYLVKRTGEKVFLECVQDMDHENMFWYRQDPGLGLRLIYFSYDVKMKEKGDIPEGYSVSREKKERFSLILESASTNQTSMYLCAGSINDERGQFFGPGTRLTVL.

CDR3: CASSQRSDRLGYEQYF. In DNA, the CDR3 is TGCGCCAGCAGCCAGCGCTCCGACCGACTCGGCTACGAGCAGTACTTC. V is TRBV4-1 and J is TRBJ2-7; D is unclear. Germline V gives CDR1 MGHRA, CDR2 YSYEKL. The V gene lost 3 bases and the J gene lost 3 bases, with 18 bases spanning the gap. The CDR3 contains 16 residues.

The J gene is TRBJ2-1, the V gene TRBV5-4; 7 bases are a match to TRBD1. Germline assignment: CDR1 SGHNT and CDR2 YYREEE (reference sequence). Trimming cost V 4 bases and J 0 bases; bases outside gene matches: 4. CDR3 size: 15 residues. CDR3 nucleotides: TGTGCCAGCAGCCCTACAGGGGACTCCTACAATGAGCAGTTCTTC. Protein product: CASSPTGDSYNEQFF.

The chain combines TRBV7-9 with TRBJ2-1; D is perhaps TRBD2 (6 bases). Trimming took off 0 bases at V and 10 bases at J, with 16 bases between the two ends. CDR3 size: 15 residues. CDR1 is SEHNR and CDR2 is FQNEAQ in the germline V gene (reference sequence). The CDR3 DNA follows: TGTGCCAGCAGCTTAGCGACTAATCTAGCGTCCGAGCAGTTCTTC. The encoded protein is CASSLATNLASEQFF.

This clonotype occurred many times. CDR3 nucleotides: TGTGCCAGCAGGCTGGGACAGGGGGAAGAGACCCAGTACTTC. Its translation is CASRLGQGEETQYF. This sequence joins TRBV6-1 and TRBJ2-5, with 11 bases matching TRBD1. With V trimmed by 6 bases and J by 3 bases, 3 bases remained unmatched. The CDR3 consists of 14 residues. Germline V gene data show CDR1 as MNHNS and CDR2 as SASEGT.

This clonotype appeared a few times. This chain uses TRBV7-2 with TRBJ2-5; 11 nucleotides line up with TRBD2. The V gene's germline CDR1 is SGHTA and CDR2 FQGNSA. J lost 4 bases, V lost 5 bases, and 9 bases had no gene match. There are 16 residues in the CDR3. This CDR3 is CASSPRLAGLGETQYF. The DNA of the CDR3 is TGTGCCAGCAGCCCTAGACTAGCGGGATTGGGAGAGACCCAGTACTTC.

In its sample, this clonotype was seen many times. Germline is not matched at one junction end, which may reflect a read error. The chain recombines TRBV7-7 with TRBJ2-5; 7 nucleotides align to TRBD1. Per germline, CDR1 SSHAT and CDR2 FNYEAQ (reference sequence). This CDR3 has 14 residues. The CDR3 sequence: CASSRDSEAETQYF. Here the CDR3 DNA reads TGTGCTAGCAGCCGGGACAGCGAAGCAGAGACCCAGTACTTC. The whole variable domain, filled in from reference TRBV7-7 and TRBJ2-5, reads GAGVSQSPRYKVTKRGQDVTLRCDPISSHATLYWYQQALGQGPEFLTYFNYEAQPDKSGLPSDRFSAERPEGSISTLTIQRTEQRDSAMYRCASSRDSEAETQYFGPGTRLLVL.

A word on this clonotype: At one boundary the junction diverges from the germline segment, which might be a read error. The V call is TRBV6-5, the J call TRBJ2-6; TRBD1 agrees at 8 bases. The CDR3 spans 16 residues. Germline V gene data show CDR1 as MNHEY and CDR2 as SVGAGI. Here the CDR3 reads CASSRQGTSGANVPTF. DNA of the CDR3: TGTGCCAGCTCGCGACAGGGGACTTCTGGGGCCAACGTCCCGACTTTC.

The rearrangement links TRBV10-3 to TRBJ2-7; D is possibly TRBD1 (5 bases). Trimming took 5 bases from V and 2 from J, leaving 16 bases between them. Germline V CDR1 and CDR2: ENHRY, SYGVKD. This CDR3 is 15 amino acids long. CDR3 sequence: CAISSPVTETYEQYF. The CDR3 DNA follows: TGTGCCATCAGTTCTCCGGTGACAGAAACCTACGAGCAGTACTTC.

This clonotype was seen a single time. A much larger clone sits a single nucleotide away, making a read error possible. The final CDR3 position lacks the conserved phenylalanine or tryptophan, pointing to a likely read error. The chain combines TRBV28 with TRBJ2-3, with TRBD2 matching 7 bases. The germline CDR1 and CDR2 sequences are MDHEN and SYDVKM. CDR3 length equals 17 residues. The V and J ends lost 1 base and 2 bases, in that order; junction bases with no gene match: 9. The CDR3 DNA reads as TGTGCCAGCAGTTTATCCCGGCTAGCGGAACTCACAGATACGCAGTATTTA. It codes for CASSLSRLAELTDTQYL.

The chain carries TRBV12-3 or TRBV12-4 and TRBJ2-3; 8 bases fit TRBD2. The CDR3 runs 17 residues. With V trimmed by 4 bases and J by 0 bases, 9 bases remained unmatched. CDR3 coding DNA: TGTGCCAGCAGTTCCCTTACACTAGCGGCTAGCACAGATACGCAGTATTTT. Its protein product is CASSSLTLAASTDTQYF.

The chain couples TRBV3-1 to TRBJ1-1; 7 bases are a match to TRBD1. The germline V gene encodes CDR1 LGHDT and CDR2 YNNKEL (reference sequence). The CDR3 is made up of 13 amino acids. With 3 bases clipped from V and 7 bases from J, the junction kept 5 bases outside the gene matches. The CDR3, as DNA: TGTGCCAGCAGCCATCTCCAGGGGGATGAAGCTTTCTTT. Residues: CASSHLQGDEAFF.

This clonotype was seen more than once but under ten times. The chain's CDR3 is CASSARGGDTF. The CDR3 DNA reads TGTGCCAGCAGCGCAAGGGGGGGAGACACCTTC. The chain is built from TRBV7-9 and TRBJ1-2; D might be TRBD1 (6 bases). This CDR3 is 11 amino acids long. The germline V and J ends were trimmed by 5 bases and 12 bases, with 13 bases remaining between them. Germline lookup yields CDR1 SEHNR and CDR2 FQNEAQ (reference sequence).

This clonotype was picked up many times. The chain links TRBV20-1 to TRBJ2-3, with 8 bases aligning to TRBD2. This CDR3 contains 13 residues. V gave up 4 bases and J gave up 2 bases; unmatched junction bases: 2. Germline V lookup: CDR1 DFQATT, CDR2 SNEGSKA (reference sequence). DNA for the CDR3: TGCAGTGCTAATAGCGGGAACACAGATACGCAGTATTTT. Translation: CSANSGNTDTQYF.

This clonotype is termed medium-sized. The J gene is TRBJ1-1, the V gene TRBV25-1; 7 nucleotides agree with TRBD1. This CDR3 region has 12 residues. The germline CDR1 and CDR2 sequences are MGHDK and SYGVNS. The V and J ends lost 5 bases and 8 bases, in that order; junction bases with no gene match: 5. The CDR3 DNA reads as TGTGCCAGCAGTAAGGACAGGACCGAAGCTTTCTTT. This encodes CASSKDRTEAFF.

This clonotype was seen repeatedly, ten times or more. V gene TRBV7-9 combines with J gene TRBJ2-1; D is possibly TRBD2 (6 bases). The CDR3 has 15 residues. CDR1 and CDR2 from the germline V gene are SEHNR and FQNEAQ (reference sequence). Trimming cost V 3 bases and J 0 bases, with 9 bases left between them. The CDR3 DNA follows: TGTGCCAGCAGCTTTCCGGGAGCCTCCTACAATGAGCAGTTCTTC. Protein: CASSFPGASYNEQFF.

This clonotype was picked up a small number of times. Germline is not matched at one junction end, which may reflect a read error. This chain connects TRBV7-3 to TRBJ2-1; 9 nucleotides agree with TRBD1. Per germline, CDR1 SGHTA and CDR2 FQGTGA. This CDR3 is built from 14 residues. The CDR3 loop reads CASSLRGGTGSWVF. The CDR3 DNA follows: TGTGCCAGCAGCTTAAGGGGGGGGACAGGGTCCTGGGTCTTC.

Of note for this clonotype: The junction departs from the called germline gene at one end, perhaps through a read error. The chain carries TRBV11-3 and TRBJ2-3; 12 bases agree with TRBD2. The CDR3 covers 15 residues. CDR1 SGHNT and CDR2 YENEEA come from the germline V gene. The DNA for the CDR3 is TGTGCCAGCAGCCCTGGGACTAGCGGGTCACATACGCATTATTTT. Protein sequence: CASSPGTSGSHTHYF.

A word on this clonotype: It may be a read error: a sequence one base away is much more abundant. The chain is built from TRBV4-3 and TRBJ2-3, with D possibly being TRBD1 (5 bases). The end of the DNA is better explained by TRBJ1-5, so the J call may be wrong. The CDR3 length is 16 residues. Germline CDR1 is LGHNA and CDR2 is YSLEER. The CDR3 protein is CASSQDYGGAQDTQHF. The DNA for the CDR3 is TGCGCCAGCAGCCAAGATTACGGGGGAGCTCAAGATACGCAGCATTTT.